These T cell receptor beta chains were read from a single sample in a study of shared clonotypes between healthy human individuals. Clones were read by immunoSEQ multiplex PCR, and TCRdb kept only the in-frame ones, dropping some. The sample lists around 1,900,000 clones, around 93% occurring once. Sequencing was done on a sample of naive CD8+ T cells from PBMCs. The origin of the receptors is a man aged 18 to 35 in good health. Some clones in this sample may be carry-over from other donors' samples. The CDR3 runs from the conserved cysteine through the conserved F or W. The D gene is left open where the match is weak. Size tells how often a clone was seen (once, few, many) or the class of an expanded clone, and some rows leave it out.

clone size: NA
D gene: NA
J gene: TRBJ2-1
CDR3 length: 14
V gene: TRBV15
CDR3 protein: CATGGRESYNEQFF
CDR3 DNA: TGTGCCACCGGGGGAAGAGAATCCTACAATGAGCAGTTCTTC

clone size: NA
D gene: TRBD2
J gene: TRBJ2-2
CDR3 length: 21
V gene: TRBV7-4
CDR3 protein: CASRLGKPGLATKEDTGELFF
CDR3 DNA: TGTGCCAGCAGGTTAGGAAAACCGGGACTAGCAACAAAGGAGGACACCGGGGAGCTGTTTTTT

clone size: NA
D gene: TRBD1
J gene: TRBJ2-5
CDR3 length: 15
V gene: TRBV4-1
CDR3 protein: CASRQGTGGRETQYF
CDR3 DNA: TGCGCCAGCAGACAAGGGACAGGGGGCCGGGAGACCCAGTACTTC

clone size: NA
D gene: NA
J gene: TRBJ2-7
CDR3 length: 13
V gene: TRBV4-2
CDR3 protein: CASSQDVIFEQYF
CDR3 DNA: TGTGCCAGCAGCCAAGATGTAATATTCGAGCAGTACTTC

clone size: NA
D gene: TRBD1
J gene: TRBJ1-2
CDR3 length: 15
V gene: TRBV7-9
CDR3 protein: CASSAHRGPDYGYTF
CDR3 DNA: TGTGCCAGCAGCGCCCACAGGGGGCCGGACTATGGCTACACCTTC

clone size: NA
D gene: TRBD1
J gene: TRBJ1-4
CDR3 length: 20
V gene: TRBV27
CDR3 protein: CASSLSPPGGVYPLNEKLFF
CDR3 DNA: TGTGCCAGCAGTTTATCCCCACCAGGGGGGGTTTACCCCCTAAATGAAAAACTGTTTTTT

clone size: NA
D gene: NA
J gene: TRBJ2-7
CDR3 length: 16
V gene: TRBV4-2
CDR3 protein: CASSRETGGLSYEQYF
CDR3 DNA: TGTGCCAGCAGCCGGGAAACGGGCGGCCTCTCCTACGAGCAGTACTTC

clone size: NA
D gene: NA
J gene: TRBJ1-1
CDR3 length: 15
V gene: TRBV7-8
CDR3 protein: CASSLARERNTEAFF
CDR3 DNA: TGTGCCAGCAGCTTAGCGCGGGAGAGGAACACTGAAGCTTTCTTT

clone size: NA
D gene: TRBD2
J gene: TRBJ2-2
CDR3 length: 17
V gene: TRBV9
CDR3 protein: CASSVALERESTGELFF
CDR3 DNA: TGTGCCAGCAGCGTTGCCCTCGAGCGGGAGAGTACCGGGGAGCTGTTTTTT

clone size: NA
D gene: NA
J gene: TRBJ2-7
CDR3 length: 14
V gene: TRBV5-6
CDR3 protein: CASSLLPREYEQYF
CDR3 DNA: TGTGCCAGCAGCTTGCTCCCCAGGGAATACGAGCAGTACTTC

clone size: NA
D gene: NA
J gene: TRBJ2-5
CDR3 length: 15
V gene: TRBV28
CDR3 protein: CASSLSQLNQETQYF
CDR3 DNA: TGTGCCAGCAGTTTGAGCCAACTTAACCAAGAGACCCAGTACTTC

clone size: NA
D gene: NA
J gene: TRBJ2-7
CDR3 length: 12
V gene: TRBV7-8
CDR3 protein: CASSLSRGEQYF
CDR3 DNA: TGTGCCAGCAGCTTAAGTCGGGGCGAGCAGTACTTC

clone size: NA
D gene: NA
J gene: TRBJ2-1
CDR3 length: 19
V gene: TRBV21-1
CDR3 protein: CASALDRGRLAGVHNEQFF
CDR3 DNA: TGTGCCAGCGCCTTGGACAGGGGGCGACTAGCGGGAGTCCACAATGAGCAGTTCTTC

clone size: NA
D gene: NA
J gene: TRBJ2-7
CDR3 length: 13
V gene: TRBV5-8
CDR3 protein: CASSPGSAYEQYF
CDR3 DNA: TGTGCCAGCAGCCCAGGATCCGCCTACGAGCAGTACTTC

clone size: NA
D gene: NA
J gene: TRBJ2-5
CDR3 length: 15
V gene: TRBV9
CDR3 protein: CASSVEPVRKETQYF
CDR3 DNA: TGTGCCAGCAGCGTAGAACCAGTGCGAAAAGAGACCCAGTACTTC

clone size: NA
D gene: NA
J gene: TRBJ2-3
CDR3 length: 16
V gene: TRBV19
CDR3 protein: CASTPRRFFSTDTQYF
CDR3 DNA: TGTGCCAGTACCCCACGAAGGTTTTTTAGCACAGATACGCAGTATTTT

clone size: NA
D gene: NA
J gene: TRBJ2-5
CDR3 length: 14
V gene: TRBV28
CDR3 protein: CASSPGTFQETQYF
CDR3 DNA: TGTGCCAGCAGTCCCGGGACATTCCAAGAGACCCAGTACTTC

clone size: once
D gene: NA
J gene: TRBJ2-4
CDR3 length: 15
V gene: TRBV19
CDR3 protein: CASSMRLGEKNIQYF
CDR3 DNA: TGTGCCAGTAGTATGCGACTTGGGGAAAAAAACATTCAGTACTTC

clone size: NA
D gene: TRBD1
J gene: TRBJ2-1
CDR3 length: 16
V gene: TRBV5-5
CDR3 protein: CASREGQGVLNNEQFF
CDR3 DNA: TGTGCCAGCAGGGAGGGACAGGGAGTTTTGAACAATGAGCAGTTCTTC

clone size: NA
D gene: NA
J gene: TRBJ1-1
CDR3 length: 15
V gene: TRBV28
CDR3 protein: CASSLVNRGNTEAFF
CDR3 DNA: TGTGCCAGCAGTTTAGTGAACCGGGGGAACACTGAAGCTTTCTTT

clone size: NA
D gene: NA
J gene: TRBJ1-2
CDR3 length: 13
V gene: TRBV29-1
CDR3 protein: CSVEGSLDYGYTF
CDR3 DNA: TGCAGCGTTGAAGGGAGCTTGGACTATGGCTACACCTTC

clone size: once
D gene: TRBD1
J gene: TRBJ2-4
CDR3 length: 19
V gene: TRBV5-6
CDR3 protein: CASSTAGFGTVGAKNIQYF
CDR3 DNA: TGTGCCAGCAGCACCGCTGGATTCGGGACAGTAGGGGCCAAAAACATTCAGTACTTC

clone size: NA
D gene: TRBD2
J gene: TRBJ2-1
CDR3 length: 15
V gene: TRBV5-1
CDR3 protein: CASRPGLAGANEQFF
CDR3 DNA: TGCGCCAGCAGGCCGGGACTAGCGGGAGCCAATGAGCAGTTCTTC

clone size: once
D gene: NA
J gene: TRBJ2-7
CDR3 length: 13
V gene: TRBV27
CDR3 protein: CASSPDYTYEQYF
CDR3 DNA: TGTGCCAGCAGTCCCGACTATACCTACGAGCAGTACTTC

clone size: NA
D gene: NA
J gene: TRBJ2-7
CDR3 length: 11
V gene: TRBV7-9
CDR3 protein: CASSLNYEQYF
CDR3 DNA: TGTGCCAGCAGCCTCAACTACGAGCAGTACTTC

clone size: NA
D gene: NA
J gene: TRBJ2-7
CDR3 length: 12
V gene: TRBV30
CDR3 protein: CAWSPRTYEQYF
CDR3 DNA: TGTGCCTGGAGTCCGCGGACCTACGAGCAGTACTTC

clone size: NA
D gene: TRBD1
J gene: TRBJ1-2
CDR3 length: 17
V gene: TRBV7-9
CDR3 protein: CASSLGLLAGQGNGYTF
CDR3 DNA: TGTGCCAGCAGCTTAGGCCTTCTAGCGGGACAGGGTAATGGCTACACCTTC

clone size: NA
D gene: NA
J gene: TRBJ1-5
CDR3 length: 13
V gene: TRBV5-1
CDR3 protein: CASSLYSNQPQHF
CDR3 DNA: TGCGCCAGCAGCCTATATAGCAATCAGCCCCAGCATTTT

clone size: NA
D gene: TRBD2
J gene: TRBJ2-1
CDR3 length: 18
V gene: TRBV5-4
CDR3 protein: CASSLEGLAGVSVDEQFF
CDR3 DNA: TGTGCCAGCAGCTTGGAAGGACTAGCGGGAGTGTCTGTGGATGAGCAGTTCTTC

clone size: NA
D gene: NA
J gene: TRBJ1-5
CDR3 length: 14
V gene: TRBV28
CDR3 protein: CASSFFEAAQPQHF
CDR3 DNA: TGTGCCAGCAGTTTTTTCGAGGCAGCTCAGCCCCAGCATTTT

clone size: few
D gene: NA
J gene: TRBJ1-1
CDR3 length: 13
V gene: TRBV6-5
CDR3 protein: CASTPRSNTEAFF
CDR3 DNA: TGTGCCAGCACCCCGAGAAGTAACACTGAAGCTTTCTTT

clone size: NA
D gene: TRBD2
J gene: TRBJ2-7
CDR3 length: 14
V gene: TRBV4-1
CDR3 protein: CASSLAGGNYEQYF
CDR3 DNA: TGCGCCAGCAGCCTAGCGGGAGGGAATTACGAGCAGTACTTC

clone size: NA
D gene: TRBD1
J gene: TRBJ1-5
CDR3 length: 14
V gene: TRBV5-5
CDR3 protein: CASSFRGGDQPQHF
CDR3 DNA: TGTGCCAGCAGCTTTAGAGGGGGCGATCAGCCCCAGCATTTT

clone size: NA
D gene: NA
J gene: TRBJ2-3
CDR3 length: 14
V gene: TRBV7-3
CDR3 protein: CASSSGDATDTQYF
CDR3 DNA: TGTGCCAGCAGCTCAGGGGACGCCACGGATACGCAGTATTTT

clone size: NA
D gene: NA
J gene: TRBJ2-1
CDR3 length: 16
V gene: TRBV19
CDR3 protein: CASSIIRDKANNEQFF
CDR3 DNA: TGTGCCAGTAGTATAATCCGGGACAAGGCGAACAATGAGCAGTTCTTC

clone size: NA
D gene: NA
J gene: TRBJ2-3
CDR3 length: 15
V gene: TRBV28
CDR3 protein: CASSLVNRLGDTQYF
CDR3 DNA: TGTGCCAGCAGTTTAGTTAATCGACTTGGAGATACGCAGTATTTT

clone size: NA
D gene: NA
J gene: TRBJ2-5
CDR3 length: 14
V gene: TRBV9
CDR3 protein: CASSASRARETQYF
CDR3 DNA: TGTGCCAGCAGCGCAAGTCGTGCGAGGGAGACCCAGTACTTC

clone size: few
D gene: NA
J gene: TRBJ2-7
CDR3 length: 12
V gene: TRBV5-4
CDR3 protein: CASSLRGTEQYF
CDR3 DNA: TGTGCCAGCAGCTTGAGGGGTACCGAGCAGTACTTC

clone size: NA
D gene: NA
J gene: TRBJ2-1
CDR3 length: 14
V gene: TRBV7-9
CDR3 protein: CASSLLDGVNEQFF
CDR3 DNA: TGTGCCAGCAGCCTATTGGACGGGGTCAATGAGCAGTTCTTC

clone size: once
D gene: NA
J gene: TRBJ1-1
CDR3 length: 12
V gene: TRBV7-9
CDR3 protein: CASSLMSTEAFF
CDR3 DNA: TGTGCCAGCAGCTTGATGAGCACTGAAGCTTTCTTT

clone size: NA
D gene: NA
J gene: TRBJ2-7
CDR3 length: 15
V gene: TRBV4-2
CDR3 protein: CASSQGGADSYEQYF
CDR3 DNA: TGTGCCAGCAGCCAAGGAGGAGCGGATTCCTACGAGCAGTACTTC

clone size: NA
D gene: NA
J gene: TRBJ1-5
CDR3 length: 17
V gene: TRBV7-9
CDR3 protein: CASSLEVGAVDNQPQHF
CDR3 DNA: TGTGCCAGCAGCTTAGAGGTTGGGGCAGTAGACAATCAGCCCCAGCATTTT